Below are 25 T cell receptor beta chains sequenced from a single sample in a study of spatial heterogeneity in lung cancer. TCRdb re-called the 5' RACE reads with MiXCR, one entry per CDR3 protein. The table records 7,500 to 9,000 distinct CDR3 sequences, over 7.5% of them present only once. The time point was: sample taken at primary tumor resection. Whole RNA was taken from tumor, nontumor lung or frozen PBMC; it was then sequenced unsorted. Sequences were derived from PBMCs, sampled at surgery. These receptor sequences come from a female donor with early-stage non-small cell lung cancer.

The sample holds many counts of this clonotype. This rearrangement joins TRBV6-5 to TRBJ2-1; 7 bases align to TRBD2. The CDR3 runs to 17 residues. V gave up 5 bases and J gave up 5 bases; unmatched junction bases: 15. Germline-derived CDR1 and CDR2 are MNHEY and SVGAGI. CDR3 bases: TGTGCCAGCAGTCGGCGGACTAGTCCCTCTGGGGACAATGAGCAGTTCTTC. Protein: CASSRRTSPSGDNEQFF.

This clonotype was picked up many times. The chain recombines TRBV29-1 with TRBJ2-5, with unresolved D. CDR1 is SQVTM, CDR2 ANQGSEA, per germline. V was shortened by 4 bases and J by 7 bases, with 16 bases between the two germline ends. CDR3 size: 13 residues. CDR3 nucleotide sequence: TGCAGCGTTGTTGTTGGGGATCGGCGGACCCAGTACTTC. This gives the protein CSVVVGDRRTQYF.

By share, this clonotype ranks as medium-sized. CDR3 coding DNA: TGTGCCAGCAGCCCCAGGGATTTAGCGGGGGCCGCCTACAATGAGCAGTTCTTC. Amino acid sequence: CASSPRDLAGAAYNEQFF. This chain connects TRBV3-1 to TRBJ2-1, with 9 bases fitting TRBD2. Germline CDR1 reads LGHDT; CDR2 reads YNNKEL (reference sequence). With V trimmed by 4 bases and J by 2 bases, 12 bases remained unmatched. The CDR3 sequence is 18 residues long.

This clonotype came up a few times. The chain has TRBV7-8 and TRBJ2-2; D remains ambiguous. Between the trimmed V and J ends, which lost 4 bases and 6 bases, there was a span of 6 bases. The germline V gene encodes CDR1 SGHVS and CDR2 FQNEAQ. The CDR3 has 12 amino acids. CDR3 protein: CASSSPAGELFF. The DNA of the CDR3 is TGTGCCAGCAGCTCTCCAGCCGGGGAGCTGTTTTTT. Using reference TRBV7-8 and TRBJ2-2 for the parts outside the CDR3, the full variable domain is GAGVSQSPRYKVAKRGQDVALRCDPISGHVSLFWYQQALGQGPEFLTYFQNEAQLDKSGLPSDRFFAERPEGSVSTLKIQRTQQEDSAVYLCASSSPAGELFFGEGSRLTVL.

This chain links TRBV30 with TRBJ2-7; TRBD2 matches at 7 bases. Unmatched junction bases numbered 1, after V lost 2 bases and J lost 6 bases. Germline V CDR1 and CDR2: GTSNPN, SVGIG (reference sequence). The length of the CDR3 is 11 residues. CDR3 region: CAWSSGGEQYF. The CDR3, as DNA: TGTGCCTGGAGTTCGGGGGGCGAGCAGTACTTC.

This clonotype appeared many times. This sequence joins TRBV11-2 and TRBJ1-6; the match to TRBD1 covers 9 bases. CDR3 length: 13 amino acids. After removal of 7 bases from V and 6 bases from J, the junction contained 1 base not matched to a gene. The germline CDR1 and CDR2 sequences are SGHAT and FQNNGV. CDR3 nucleotides: TGTGCCAGCAAGACAGGGGGTAATTCACCCCTCCACTTT. The encoded protein is CASKTGGNSPLHF.

The chain is built from TRBV6-5 and TRBJ2-1; D possibly corresponds to TRBD2 (6 bases). Germline V CDR1 and CDR2: MNHEY, SVGAGI. The CDR3 contains 15 residues. The V end lost 2 bases, the J end lost 8 bases, and 16 bases lay between the germline ends. CDR3: CASSYAEGWRDEQFF. CDR3 coding DNA: TGTGCCAGCAGTTACGCGGAGGGCTGGAGGGATGAGCAGTTCTTC.

In this sample, this clonotype turned up many times. The rearrangement links TRBV5-4 to TRBJ2-3; TRBD2 matches 11 bases. Looked up from germline, CDR1 is SGHNT and CDR2 is YYREEE (reference sequence). After removal of 8 bases from V and 6 bases from J, the junction contained 5 bases not matched to a gene. The CDR3 is 13 amino acids. DNA for the CDR3: TGTGCCAGTACTAGCGGGGGTGCGGATACGCAGTATTTT. Translated: CASTSGGADTQYF.

This clonotype is categorized as medium-sized. The chain links TRBV12-3 or TRBV12-4 to TRBJ2-7, with 10 nucleotides matching TRBD2. The V gene end was trimmed by 3 bases and the J gene end by 6 bases; junction bases not matched to a gene: 8. There are 15 residues in the CDR3. CDR3 DNA sequence: TGTGCCAGCAGTTTCCAGAGCGGGAGGGCCGGCGAGCAGTACTTC. Translated: CASSFQSGRAGEQYF.

This clonotype qualifies as medium-sized. The gene calls are TRBV9 and TRBJ1-4; 8 positions match TRBD1. V lost 2 bases to trimming and J lost 5 bases; unmatched junction nucleotides: 5. Germline loops: CDR1 SGDLS, CDR2 YYNGEE. CDR3 length: 15 residues. The CDR3 sequence: CASSVGTGGNEKLFF. In DNA, the CDR3 is TGTGCCAGCAGCGTCGGCACAGGGGGGAATGAAAAACTGTTTTTT.

This clonotype was found many times. The J gene is TRBJ1-2, the V gene TRBV29-1; possibly TRBD1 for D (5 bases). Trimming took off 3 bases at V and 8 bases at J, with 13 bases between the two ends. The CDR3 has 12 residues. The germline V gene encodes CDR1 SQVTM and CDR2 ANQGSEA. CDR3 bases: TGCAGCGTTGAGGGACCGCGCGGCGGCTACACCTTC. Protein: CSVEGPRGGYTF. Drawing the rest from reference TRBV29-1 and TRBJ1-2, the complete variable domain is SAVISQKPSRDICQRGTSLTIQCQVDSQVTMMFWYRQQPGQSLTLIATANQGSEATYESGFVIDKFPISRPNLTFSTLTVSNMSPEDSSIYLCSVEGPRGGYTFGSGTRLTVV.

The sample holds many counts of this clonotype. The chain joins TRBV2 to TRBJ2-7; TRBD1 aligns across 7 bases. Germline V lookup: CDR1 SNHLY, CDR2 FYNNEI. The CDR3 extends over 14 amino acids. Trimming took 8 bases from V and 4 from J; bases not matched to a gene: 11. The CDR3 DNA reads TGTGCCAGCTCCCGGGACAGTTTAGGGTACGAGCAGTACTTC. This codes for CASSRDSLGYEQYF.

This clonotype was counted many times. The rearrangement joins TRBV7-9 to TRBJ1-2; D is possibly TRBD1 (6 bases). This CDR3 contains 14 residues. V gave up 5 bases and J gave up 1 base, with 11 bases separating them. Germline V gene sequence: CDR1 SEHNR, CDR2 FQNEAQ (reference sequence). The CDR3 coding sequence is TGTGCCAGCAGCAAGACAGGTGATAACTATGGCTACACCTTC. It codes for CASSKTGDNYGYTF.

CDR3 in amino acids: CASSSGLAGEEQFF. The CDR3 coding sequence is TGTGCCAGCAGCTCCGGACTAGCGGGGGAGGAGCAGTTCTTC. The genes are TRBV7-9 and TRBJ2-1; 13 bases fit TRBD2. Trimming took 4 bases from V and 10 from J; bases not matched to a gene: 4. The germline gives CDR1 SEHNR, CDR2 FQNEAQ (reference sequence). The CDR3 runs to 14 residues.

The chain couples TRBV3-1 to TRBJ1-5; D uncertain. Trimming removed 0 bases at V and 2 bases at J, with 11 bases between. CDR3 length equals 16 residues. Germline CDR1 is LGHDT and CDR2 is YNNKEL (reference sequence). CDR3: CASSQDPVPGNQPQHF. As DNA, the CDR3 is TGTGCCAGCAGCCAAGACCCAGTCCCCGGCAATCAGCCCCAGCATTTT.

In its sample, this clonotype was seen many times. The chain joins TRBV11-2 to TRBJ2-5; a possible D gene is TRBD2 (6 bases). The germline V and J ends were trimmed by 5 bases and 3 bases, with 13 bases remaining between them. CDR3 size: 14 residues. Germline V gene lookup returns CDR1 SGHAT and CDR2 FQNNGV. CDR3 sequence: CASSPGTVEETQYF. DNA for the CDR3: TGTGCCAGCAGCCCTGGGACTGTAGAAGAGACCCAGTACTTC.

V and J are TRBV3-1 and TRBJ2-7; no firm D call. Germline loops: CDR1 LGHDT, CDR2 YNNKEL (reference sequence). The CDR3 runs to 14 residues. V was shortened by 4 bases and J by 0 bases, with 10 bases between the two germline ends. CDR3 sequence reads: CASSRGRPSYEQYF. The CDR3 DNA reads TGTGCCAGCAGCCGAGGACGACCCTCCTACGAGCAGTACTTC.

This clonotype is labeled medium-sized. CDR3 DNA: TGTGCCAGCAGCTTTGCCGGGACACATAGCAATCAGCCCCAGCATTTT. Translated: CASSFAGTHSNQPQHF. The J gene is TRBJ1-5, the V gene TRBV5-6; possible D gene TRBD1, 6 bases. V lost 2 bases and J 0 bases, leaving 12 bases between the germline ends. Germline CDR1 reads SGHDT; CDR2 reads YYEEEE. The CDR3 contains 16 residues.

In this sample, this clonotype turned up many times. The V and J genes are TRBV15 and TRBJ2-1; D uncertain. V gave up 0 bases and J gave up 5 bases, with 5 bases separating them. In germline, CDR1 is LNHNV, CDR2 YYDKDF (reference sequence). The CDR3 consists of 13 residues. The CDR3 region has the DNA TGTGCCACCAGCAGAGACCAGGACAATGAGCAGTTCTTC. Its translation: CATSRDQDNEQFF.

This clonotype is classed as medium-sized. This chain links TRBV20-1 with TRBJ1-1; the match to TRBD1 covers 7 bases. Per germline, CDR1 DFQATT and CDR2 SNEGSKA (reference sequence). CDR3 length equals 14 residues. V was clipped by 6 bases and J by 4 bases; unmatched bases: 11. This CDR3 reads CSAQVTQGSTEAFF. The DNA of the CDR3 is TGCAGTGCCCAAGTCACACAGGGGTCCACTGAAGCTTTCTTT.

This clonotype came up many times. This chain joins TRBV19 and TRBJ2-4; possibly TRBD1 for D (6 bases). V lost 6 bases and J 7 bases, leaving 13 bases between the germline ends. Germline assignment: CDR1 LNHDA and CDR2 SQIVND (reference sequence). The CDR3 is 13 amino acids. The CDR3 sequence: CASSRDMSNIQYF. The CDR3 DNA reads as TGTGCCAGTAGCCGGGACATGAGCAACATTCAGTACTTC.

Ten or more counts support this clonotype. The rearrangement uses TRBV7-2 and TRBJ2-6, with 7 bases aligning to TRBD1. The CDR3 covers 15 residues. Germline V lookup: CDR1 SGHTA, CDR2 FQGNSA. J gave up 2 bases and V 6 bases, and 4 bases lay outside the gene matches. CDR3 DNA: TGTGCCAGCAGTCAACAGGGGACTGGGGCCAACGTCCTGACTTTC. This translates into CASSQQGTGANVLTF.

In this sample, this clonotype is medium-sized. Here the CDR3 reads CASSEGGRADYGYTF. For the CDR3, the DNA is TGTGCCAGCAGTGAAGGTGGCAGGGCCGACTATGGCTACACCTTC. The chain carries TRBV6-1 and TRBJ1-2, with a weak D call TRBD1 (5 bases). The CDR3 sequence is 15 residues long. The germline V gene has CDR1 MNHNS and CDR2 SASEGT. Trimming cost V 1 base and J 3 bases, with 12 bases left between them.

This clonotype is medium-sized in the sample. This sequence joins TRBV7-2 and TRBJ1-2, with D perhaps TRBD1 (5 bases). The CDR3 spans 13 residues. Germline values: CDR1 SGHTA, CDR2 FQGNSA. Trimming removed 1 base from V and 8 bases from J, with 11 bases in between. The chain's CDR3 is CASSLVGREGYTF. DNA of the CDR3: TGTGCCAGCAGCTTAGTTGGCAGGGAGGGCTACACCTTC.

This rearrangement joins TRBV20-1 to TRBJ1-2; 9 bases are a match to TRBD1. In germline, CDR1 is DFQATT, CDR2 SNEGSKA (reference sequence). Losses at the gene ends were 0 bases for V and 5 bases for J; bases not matched to a gene: 7. The CDR3 has 15 amino acids. CDR3 sequence reads: CSARDAGQGLYGYTF. As DNA, the CDR3 is TGCAGTGCTAGAGATGCCGGACAGGGGCTGTATGGCTACACCTTC.